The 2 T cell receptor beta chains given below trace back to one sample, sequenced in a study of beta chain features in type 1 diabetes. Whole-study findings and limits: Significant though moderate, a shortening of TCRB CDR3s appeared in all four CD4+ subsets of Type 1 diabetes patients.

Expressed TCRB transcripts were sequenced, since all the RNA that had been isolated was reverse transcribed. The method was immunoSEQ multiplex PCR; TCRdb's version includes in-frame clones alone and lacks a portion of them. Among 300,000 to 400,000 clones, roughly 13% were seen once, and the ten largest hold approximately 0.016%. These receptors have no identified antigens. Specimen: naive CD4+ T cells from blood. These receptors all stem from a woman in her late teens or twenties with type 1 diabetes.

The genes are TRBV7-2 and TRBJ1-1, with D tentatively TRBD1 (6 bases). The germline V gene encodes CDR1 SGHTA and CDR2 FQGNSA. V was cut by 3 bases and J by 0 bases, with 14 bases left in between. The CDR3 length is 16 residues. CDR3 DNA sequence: TGTGCCAGCAGCTTCCAGGCAGGGGTATTGAACACTGAAGCTTTCTTT. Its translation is CASSFQAGVLNTEAFF.

CDR3 sequence reads: CASRENRGQGTNEKLFF. The CDR3 nucleotides read TGTGCCAGCAGGGAAAACAGGGGGCAAGGAACTAATGAAAAACTGTTTTTT. The chain employs TRBV2 and TRBJ1-4, with 9 bases identical to TRBD1. Germline CDR1 SNHLY, CDR2 FYNNEI. With 6 bases clipped from V and 1 base from J, the junction kept 9 bases outside the gene matches. CDR3 length equals 17 residues.